This T cell receptor beta chain was recorded in a study of human T cells and chemical hapten exposure. The CDR3 totals 15 residues. Losses at the gene ends were 4 bases for V and 8 bases for J; bases not matched to a gene: 10. Germline V gives CDR1 KGHDR, CDR2 SFDVKD. TCRdb re-called the RACE reads with MiXCR, one entry per CDR3 protein. The table includes about 140,000 distinct CDR3 sequences, 10% to 15% detected once. Time point specified: patch test 2, 6 weeks after DPC sensitization. Treatment described: therapeutic diphenylcyclopropenone sensitization with weekly scalp DPC. The source was whole blood, collected in connection with sensitization to the hapten diphenylcyclopropenone (DPC). This TCR was recovered from a woman in her forties or fifties with alopecia areata. Some clones in this sample may be carry-over from other donors' samples. This chain uses TRBV24-1 with TRBJ1-2, with 9 bases aligning to TRBD1. In DNA, the CDR3 is TGTGCCACCAGTGACCGTTCCGGGACAGGGTTGGGCTACACCTTC. Translated, it gives CATSDRSGTGLGYTF.